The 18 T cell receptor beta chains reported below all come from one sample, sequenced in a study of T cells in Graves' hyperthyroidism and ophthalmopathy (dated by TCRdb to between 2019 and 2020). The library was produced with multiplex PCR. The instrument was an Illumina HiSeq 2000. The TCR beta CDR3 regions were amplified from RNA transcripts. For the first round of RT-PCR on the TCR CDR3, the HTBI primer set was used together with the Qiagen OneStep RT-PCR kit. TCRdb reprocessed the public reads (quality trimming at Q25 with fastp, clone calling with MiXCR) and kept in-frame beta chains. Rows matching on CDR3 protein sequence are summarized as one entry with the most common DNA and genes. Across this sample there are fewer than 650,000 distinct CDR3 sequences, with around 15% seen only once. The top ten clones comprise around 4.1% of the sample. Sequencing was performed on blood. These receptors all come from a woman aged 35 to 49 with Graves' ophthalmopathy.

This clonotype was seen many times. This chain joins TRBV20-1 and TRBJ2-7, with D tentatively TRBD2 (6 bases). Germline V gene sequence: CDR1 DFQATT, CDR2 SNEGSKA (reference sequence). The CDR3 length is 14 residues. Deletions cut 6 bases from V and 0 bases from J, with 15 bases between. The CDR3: CSALSGSYSYEQYF. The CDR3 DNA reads TGCAGTGCCCTGAGCGGGTCCTACTCCTACGAGCAGTACTTC.

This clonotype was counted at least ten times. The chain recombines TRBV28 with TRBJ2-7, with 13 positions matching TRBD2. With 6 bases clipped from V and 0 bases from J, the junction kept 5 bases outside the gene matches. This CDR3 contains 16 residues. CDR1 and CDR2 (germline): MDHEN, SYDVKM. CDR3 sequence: CASRAGLAGDSYEQYF. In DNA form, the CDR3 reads TGTGCCAGCAGGGCTGGACTAGCGGGAGACTCCTACGAGCAGTACTTC.

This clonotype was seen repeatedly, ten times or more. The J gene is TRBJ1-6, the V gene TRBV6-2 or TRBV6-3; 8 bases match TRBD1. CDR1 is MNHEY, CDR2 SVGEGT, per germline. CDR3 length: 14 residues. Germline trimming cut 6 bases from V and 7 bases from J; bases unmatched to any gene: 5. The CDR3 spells CASRDDRGNSPLHF. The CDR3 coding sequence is TGTGCCAGCAGAGACGACAGGGGAAATTCACCCCTCCACTTT.

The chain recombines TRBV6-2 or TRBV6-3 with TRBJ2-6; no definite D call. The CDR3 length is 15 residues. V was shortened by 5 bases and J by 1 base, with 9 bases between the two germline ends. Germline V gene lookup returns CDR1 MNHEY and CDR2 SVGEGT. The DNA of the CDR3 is TGTGCCAGCAGTACCTATATTTCTGGGGCCAACGTCCTGACTTTC. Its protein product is CASSTYISGANVLTF.

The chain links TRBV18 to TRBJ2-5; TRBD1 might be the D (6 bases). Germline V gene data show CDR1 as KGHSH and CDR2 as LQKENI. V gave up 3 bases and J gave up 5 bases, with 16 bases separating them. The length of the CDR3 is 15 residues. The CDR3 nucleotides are TGTGCCAGCTCACCTCCAGACAGGTCTAGGGAGACCCAGTACTTC. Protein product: CASSPPDRSRETQYF.

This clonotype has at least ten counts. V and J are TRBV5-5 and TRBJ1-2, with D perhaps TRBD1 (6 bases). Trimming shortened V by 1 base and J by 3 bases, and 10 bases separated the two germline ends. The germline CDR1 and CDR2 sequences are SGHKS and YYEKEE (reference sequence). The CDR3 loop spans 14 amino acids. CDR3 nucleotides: TGTGCCAGCAGCTTGATGGGGACATACTATGGCTACACCTTC. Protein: CASSLMGTYYGYTF. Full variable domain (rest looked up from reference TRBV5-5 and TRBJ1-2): DAGVTQSPTHLIKTRGQQVTLRCSPISGHKSVSWYQQVLGQGPQFIFQYYEKEERGRGNFPDRFSARQFPNYSSELNVNALLLGDSALYLCASSLMGTYYGYTFGSGTRLTVV.

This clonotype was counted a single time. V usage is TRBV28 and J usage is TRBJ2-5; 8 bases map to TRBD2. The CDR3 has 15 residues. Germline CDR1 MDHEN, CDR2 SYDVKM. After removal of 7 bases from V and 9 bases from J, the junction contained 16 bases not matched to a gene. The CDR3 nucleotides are TGTGCCAGCACTGCGGGGGGCCCAAGCCGGGAGGCCCAGTACTTC. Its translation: CASTAGGPSREAQYF.

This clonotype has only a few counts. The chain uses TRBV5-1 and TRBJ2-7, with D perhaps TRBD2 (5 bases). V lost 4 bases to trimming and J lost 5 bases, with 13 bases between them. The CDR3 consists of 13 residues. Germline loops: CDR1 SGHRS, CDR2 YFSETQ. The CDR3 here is CASSDLTRDEQYF. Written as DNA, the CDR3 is TGCGCCAGCAGCGACCTAACGCGGGACGAGCAGTACTTC.

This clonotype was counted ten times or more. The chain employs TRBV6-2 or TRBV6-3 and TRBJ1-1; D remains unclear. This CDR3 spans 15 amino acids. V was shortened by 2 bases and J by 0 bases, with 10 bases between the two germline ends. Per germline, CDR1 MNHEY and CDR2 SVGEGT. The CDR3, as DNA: TGTGCCAGCAGTTACGACGGGGTGGTGAACACTGAAGCTTTCTTT. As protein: CASSYDGVVNTEAFF.

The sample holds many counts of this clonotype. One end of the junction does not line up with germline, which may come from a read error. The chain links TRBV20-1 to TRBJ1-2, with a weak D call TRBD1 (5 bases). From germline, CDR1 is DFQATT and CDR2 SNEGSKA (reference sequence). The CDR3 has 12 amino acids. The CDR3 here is CSARGAEAGYTF. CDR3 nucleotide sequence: TGCAGTGCCAGAGGGGCCGAGGCTGGCTACACCTTC.

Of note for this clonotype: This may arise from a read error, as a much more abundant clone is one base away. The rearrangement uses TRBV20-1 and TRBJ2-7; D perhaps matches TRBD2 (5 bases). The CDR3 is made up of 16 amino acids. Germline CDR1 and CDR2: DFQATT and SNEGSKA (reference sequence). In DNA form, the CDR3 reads TGCAGTGCTAGAGATGGCTGGCGGGCCAGCTCCTACGGGCAGTACTTC. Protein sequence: CSARDGWRASSYGQYF.

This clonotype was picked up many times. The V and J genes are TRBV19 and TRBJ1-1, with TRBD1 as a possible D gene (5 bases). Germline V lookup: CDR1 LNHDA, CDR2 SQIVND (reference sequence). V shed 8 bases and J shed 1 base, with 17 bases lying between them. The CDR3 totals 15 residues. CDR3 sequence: CASGGGPRGNTEAFF. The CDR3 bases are TGTGCCAGTGGGGGAGGACCCCGAGGGAACACTGAAGCTTTCTTT.

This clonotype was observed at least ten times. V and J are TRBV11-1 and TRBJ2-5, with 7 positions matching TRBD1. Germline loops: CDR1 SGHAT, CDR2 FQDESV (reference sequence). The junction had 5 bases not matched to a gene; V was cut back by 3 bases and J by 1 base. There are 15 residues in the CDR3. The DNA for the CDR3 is TGTGCCAGCAGCTTTGGGGACAGAACCCAAGAGACCCAGTACTTC. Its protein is CASSFGDRTQETQYF.

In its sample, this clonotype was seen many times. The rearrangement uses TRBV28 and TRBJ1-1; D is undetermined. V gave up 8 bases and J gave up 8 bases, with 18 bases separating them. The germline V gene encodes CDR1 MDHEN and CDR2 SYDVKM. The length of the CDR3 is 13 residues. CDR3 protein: CASENRGLKEAFF. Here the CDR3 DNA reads TGTGCCAGCGAAAATCGTGGGCTCAAAGAAGCTTTCTTT.

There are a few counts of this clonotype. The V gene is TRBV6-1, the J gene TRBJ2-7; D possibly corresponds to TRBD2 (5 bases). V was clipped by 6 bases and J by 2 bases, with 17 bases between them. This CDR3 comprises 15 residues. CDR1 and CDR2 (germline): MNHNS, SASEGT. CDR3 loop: CASSPNRGLPYEQYF. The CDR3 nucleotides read TGTGCCAGCAGCCCCAATCGCGGACTTCCCTACGAGCAGTACTTC.

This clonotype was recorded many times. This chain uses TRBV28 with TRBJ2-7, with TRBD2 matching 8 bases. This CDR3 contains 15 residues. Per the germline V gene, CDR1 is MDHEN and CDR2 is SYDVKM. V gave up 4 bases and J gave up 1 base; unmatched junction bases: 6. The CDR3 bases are TGTGCCAGCAGTTCCCGGGCGGGGGGATCCTACGAGCAGTACTTC. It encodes CASSSRAGGSYEQYF.

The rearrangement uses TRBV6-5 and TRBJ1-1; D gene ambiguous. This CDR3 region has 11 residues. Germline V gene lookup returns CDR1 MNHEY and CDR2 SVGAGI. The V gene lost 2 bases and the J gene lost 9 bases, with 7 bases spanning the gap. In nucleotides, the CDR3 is TGTGCCAGCAGTTACATGTCCCAAGCTTTCTTT. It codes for CASSYMSQAFF.

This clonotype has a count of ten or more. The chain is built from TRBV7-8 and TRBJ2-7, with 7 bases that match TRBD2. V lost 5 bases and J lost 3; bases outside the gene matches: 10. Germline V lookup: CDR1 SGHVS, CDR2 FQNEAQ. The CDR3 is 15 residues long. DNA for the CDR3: TGTGCCAGCAGCCCCCTAGCGGTTCTATACTACGAGCAGTACTTC. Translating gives CASSPLAVLYYEQYF.